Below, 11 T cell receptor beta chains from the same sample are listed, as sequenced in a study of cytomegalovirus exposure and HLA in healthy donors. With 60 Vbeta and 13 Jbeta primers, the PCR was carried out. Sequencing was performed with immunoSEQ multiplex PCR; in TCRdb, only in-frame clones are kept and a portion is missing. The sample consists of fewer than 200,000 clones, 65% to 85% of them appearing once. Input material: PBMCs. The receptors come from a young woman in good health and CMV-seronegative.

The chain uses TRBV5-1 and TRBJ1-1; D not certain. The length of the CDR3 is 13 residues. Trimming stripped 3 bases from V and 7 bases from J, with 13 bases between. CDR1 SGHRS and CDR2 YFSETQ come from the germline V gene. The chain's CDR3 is CASSYGENVEAFF. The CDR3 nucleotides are TGCGCCAGCAGCTACGGGGAGAACGTTGAAGCTTTCTTT.

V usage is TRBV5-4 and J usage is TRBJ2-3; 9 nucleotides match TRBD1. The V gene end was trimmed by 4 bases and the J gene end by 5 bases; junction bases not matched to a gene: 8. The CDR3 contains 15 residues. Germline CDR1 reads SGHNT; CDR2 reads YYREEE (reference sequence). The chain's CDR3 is CASSLSQGAGDTQYF. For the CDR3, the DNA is TGTGCCAGCAGCCTGTCACAGGGGGCGGGAGATACGCAGTATTTT.

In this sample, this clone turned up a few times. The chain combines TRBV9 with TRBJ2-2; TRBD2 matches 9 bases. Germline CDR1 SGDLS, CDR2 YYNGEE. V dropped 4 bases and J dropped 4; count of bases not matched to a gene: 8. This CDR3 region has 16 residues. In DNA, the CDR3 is TGTGCCAGCAGCCTAAGAGCGGGAGGTGGCACCGGGGAGCTGTTTTTT. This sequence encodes CASSLRAGGGTGELFF.

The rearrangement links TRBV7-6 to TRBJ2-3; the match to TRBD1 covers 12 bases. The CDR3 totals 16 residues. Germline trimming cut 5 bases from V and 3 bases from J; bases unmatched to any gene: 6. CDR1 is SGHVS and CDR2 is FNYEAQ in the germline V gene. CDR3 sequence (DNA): TGTGCCAGCAGCCTCGTGGGACAGGGGGCAACAGATACGCAGTATTTT. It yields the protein CASSLVGQGATDTQYF.

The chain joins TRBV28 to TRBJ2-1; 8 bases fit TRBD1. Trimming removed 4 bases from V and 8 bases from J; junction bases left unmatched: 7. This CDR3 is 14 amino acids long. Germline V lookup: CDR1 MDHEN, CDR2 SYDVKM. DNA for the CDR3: TGTGCCAGCAGTTCAGGGGGCGAGGGATATGAGCAGTTCTTC. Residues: CASSSGGEGYEQFF. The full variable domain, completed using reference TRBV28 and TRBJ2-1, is DVKVTQSSRYLVKRTGEKVFLECVQDMDHENMFWYRQDPGLGLRLIYFSYDVKMKEKGDIPEGYSVSREKKERFSLILESASTNQTSMYLCASSSGGEGYEQFFGPGTRLTVL.

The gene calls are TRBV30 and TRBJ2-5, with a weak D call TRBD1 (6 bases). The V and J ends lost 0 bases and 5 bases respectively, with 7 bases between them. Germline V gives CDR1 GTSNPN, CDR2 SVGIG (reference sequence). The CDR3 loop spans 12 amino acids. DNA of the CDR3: TGTGCCTGGAGTGTAGGGGGTGAGACCCAGTACTTC. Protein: CAWSVGGETQYF.

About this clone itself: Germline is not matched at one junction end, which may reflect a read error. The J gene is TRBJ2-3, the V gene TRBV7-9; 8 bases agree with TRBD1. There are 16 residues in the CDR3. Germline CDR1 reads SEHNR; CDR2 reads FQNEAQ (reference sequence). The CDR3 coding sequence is TGTTCCAGCAGCCCGACAGGGGCTGGGGGCCCAGATACGCAGTATTTT. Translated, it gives CSSSPTGAGGPDTQYF. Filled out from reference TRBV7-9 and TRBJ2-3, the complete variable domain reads DTGVSQNPRHKITKRGQNVTFRCDPISEHNRLYWYRQTLGQGPEFLTYFQNEAQLEKSRLLSDRFSAERPKGSFSTLEIQRTEQGDSAMYLCSSSPTGAGGPDTQYFGPGTRLTVL.

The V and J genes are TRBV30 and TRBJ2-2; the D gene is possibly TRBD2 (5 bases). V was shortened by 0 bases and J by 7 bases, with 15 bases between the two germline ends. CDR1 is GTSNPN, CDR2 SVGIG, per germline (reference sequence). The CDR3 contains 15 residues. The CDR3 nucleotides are TGTGCCTGGAGTGTAGGGAGCATGGGGATCGGGGAGCTGTTTTTT. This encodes CAWSVGSMGIGELFF.

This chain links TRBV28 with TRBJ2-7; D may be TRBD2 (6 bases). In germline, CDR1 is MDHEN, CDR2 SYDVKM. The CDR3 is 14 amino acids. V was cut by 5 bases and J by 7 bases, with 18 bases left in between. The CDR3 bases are TGTGCCAGCAGTCCCCCTGTCGGAGGGAGAGAGCAGTACTTC. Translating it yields CASSPPVGGREQYF.

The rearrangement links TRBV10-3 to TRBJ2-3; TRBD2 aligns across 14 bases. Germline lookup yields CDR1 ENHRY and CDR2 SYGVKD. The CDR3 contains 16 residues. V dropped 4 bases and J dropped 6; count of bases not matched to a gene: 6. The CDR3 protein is CAISAGLAGVRDTQYF. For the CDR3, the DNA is TGTGCCATCAGTGCGGGACTAGCGGGAGTTAGGGATACGCAGTATTTT.

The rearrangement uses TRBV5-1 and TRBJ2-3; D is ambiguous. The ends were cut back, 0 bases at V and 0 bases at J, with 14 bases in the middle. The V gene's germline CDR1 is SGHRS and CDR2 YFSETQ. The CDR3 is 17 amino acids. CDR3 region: CASSLGLADPSTDTQYF. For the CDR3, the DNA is TGCGCCAGCAGCTTGGGACTTGCCGATCCTAGCACAGATACGCAGTATTTT.